This TCR beta chain was documented in a study of brain T cells in children with intractable seizures. CDR3 length: 17 residues. V lost 4 bases and J lost 0, with 18 bases in between. Per the germline V gene, CDR1 is SGHTA and CDR2 is FQGNSA. With respect to this clone: Its antigen is as yet unknown.

Using immunoSEQ multiplex PCR, the repertoire was profiled, and TCRdb retains in-frame clones only, with some absent. The sample has 340,000 or so clones, 93% seen once; the top ten hold 5% to 7%. Study-wide points: Patients' HCMV serostatus was unknown; virus specificity rests on CDR3 similarity alone. Pre- and post-surgery blood differed in depth, so pre-surgery absences may be undersampling.

The time point denotes: blood from clinic visit 5 months post-surgery; TSC patient then seizure free. The input for sequencing was peripheral blood, taken roughly 5 months after surgery. The source is a boy younger than two with tuberous sclerosis and intractable seizures. The V and J genes are TRBV7-2 and TRBJ1-2; D uncertain. CDR3 amino acids: CASSSPYLEGPNYGYTF. CDR3 sequence (DNA): TGTGCCAGCAGCTCGCCGTACCTTGAGGGCCCTAACTATGGCTACACCTTC.